This is a list of T cell receptor beta chains from one sample in a study of blood T cell repertoires in COVID-19. The repertoire was sequenced with immunoSEQ multiplex PCR; TCRdb's copy has only in-frame clones and lacks some. This sample has fewer than 85,000 clones, with 83% found just once. The sequencing sample was made of peripheral blood. The receptors originated from a man in his thirties or forties with COVID-19, enrolled during active disease. Each CDR3 is given with its conserved first and last residue. Size tells how often a clone was seen (once, few, many) or the class of an expanded clone, and some rows leave it out.

V gene,clone size,CDR3 protein
TRBV19,-,CASSISLGTGDYGYTF
TRBV29-1,-,CSFTRDRDYSGNTIYF
TRBV7-2,-,CASSLAQSGSYEQYF
TRBV4-1,-,CASSQGGDRAMSFSDTQYF
TRBV10-3,few,CAISGQDWWQYF
TRBV11-2,many,CASSLRIQGARYEQYF
TRBV11-2,-,CASSLGRAGGPADTQYF
TRBV5-5,few,CASSPEGGALRNQPQHF
TRBV2,-,CASRAGLETQYF
TRBV5-4,-,CASSQGPGLAGDTQYF
TRBV19,few,CASSISDRDGYTF
TRBV6-2/TRBV6-3,-,CASSYRVRPYNEQFF
TRBV9,-,CASSAGLAGGNEQFF
TRBV19,once,CASTDRGIQPQHF
TRBV29-1,-,CSVVPGETQYF
TRBV27,-,CASSLLGGTRNTGELFF
TRBV6-5,-,CASSLQGTTNEKLFF
TRBV7-2,-,CASSLASGALSYEQYF
TRBV5-8,-,CASSLGVSIIAKNIQYF
TRBV10-3,-,CAISEGRTGGSYEQYF
TRBV2,-,CASSEEGVAEAFF
TRBV2,-,CASRTGGVPEAFF
TRBV30,once,CAWSVAGVYYGYTF
TRBV9,-,CASSASGSTDTQYF
TRBV11-2,-,CASSLDLSSNEQFF
TRBV6-5,-,CASGRDRGGTEAFF
TRBV5-5,once,CASSGTGGVSDTQYF
TRBV5-1,-,CASSSGYVGSYEQYF
TRBV4-2,once,CASSQTSGSNEQFF
TRBV6-1,-,CASSERTGHGANVLTF
TRBV27,-,CASSSQASNQPQHF
TRBV21-1,-,CASSDRRSSGNTIYF
TRBV6-2/TRBV6-3,once,CASSGTGNNQPQHF
TRBV10-1,-,CASSMDRYNEQFF
TRBV25-1,-,CASSEPGISYEQYF
TRBV7-9,-,CASSLVPGELGGYTF
TRBV24-1,-,CATSDWTSYQPQHF
TRBV14,once,CASRALDSNEQYF
TRBV2,-,CASSDSRGRAETQYF
TRBV6-5,-,CASSRTGGTGNTIYF
TRBV7-2,once,CASSLNRDDSIIYGYTF
TRBV4-1,-,CASSQAQGFGYTF
TRBV19,few,CASADRLNTEAFF
TRBV10-3,-,CAIKGETNEKLFF
TRBV15,once,CATSRMTGTGETQYF